This is a list of T cell receptor beta chains from one sample in a study of shared clonotypes between healthy human individuals. Measured with immunoSEQ multiplex PCR; TCRdb has only the in-frame clones, and not every one. Found here are some 980,000 clones, 60% to 85% of them singletons; the top ten hold about 1.5%. The specimen sequenced was memory CD4+ T cells sorted from blood. These receptors came from a man aged 18-30 years in good health. The CDR3 runs from the conserved cysteine through the conserved F or W. A D gene is named only where the DNA matches it firmly. Size values are once, few and many counts, or a class for expanded clones, and some rows have none.

clone_size j_call v_call d_call cdr3_nt cdr3_aa
once TRBJ1-2 TRBV5-4 NA TGTGCCAGCAGCTCCGACAGTATAGTGGGCTACACCTTC CASSSDSIVGYTF
NA TRBJ2-3 TRBV7-3 NA TGTGCCAGCAGCCCGGGACTCGGCACAGATACGCAGTATTTT CASSPGLGTDTQYF
many TRBJ2-5 TRBV5-6 NA TGTGCCAGCAGCGCCGGGACGGGAGCTAGTCAAGAGACCCAGTACTTC CASSAGTGASQETQYF
NA TRBJ1-2 TRBV5-1 NA TGCGCCAGCAGCTTCCCCGACACGACGGGCGGCTACACCTTC CASSFPDTTGGYTF
NA TRBJ2-7 TRBV4-2 NA TGTGCCAGCAGCCCGATCATCTTACAGCGAACAAGCTCCTACGAGCAGTACTTC CASSPIILQRTSSYEQYF
NA TRBJ2-3 TRBV7-2 NA TGTGCCAGCAGCCGATACACAGATACGCAGTATTTT CASSRYTDTQYF
NA TRBJ1-2 TRBV5-6 TRBD1 TGTGCCAGCAGCCCAGACAGGGCTAACTATGGCTACACCTTC CASSPDRANYGYTF
NA TRBJ2-3 TRBV2 NA TGTGCCAGCAGTGAAACCCTCACAGATACGCAGTATTTT CASSETLTDTQYF
few TRBJ2-1 TRBV14 NA TGTGCCAGCAGCATAACCGGGACCCGGAAACGCAATGAGCAGTTCTTC CASSITGTRKRNEQFF
NA TRBJ1-2 TRBV11-2 TRBD1 TGTGCCAGCAGCTCCCCGGGACAGGGAGGTGGCTACACCTTC CASSSPGQGGGYTF
NA TRBJ2-3 TRBV28 NA TGTGCCAGCAGAAACCATGATACGCAGTATTTT CASRNHDTQYF
NA TRBJ2-7 TRBV28 TRBD1 TGTGCCAGCAGTCCCATTATGGGGGGGTGGGACAGGGGTTACGAGCAGTACTTC CASSPIMGGWDRGYEQYF
NA TRBJ2-7 TRBV7-8 NA TGTGCCAGCAGCTTAGTCGCGGTCACCTACGAGCAGTACTTC CASSLVAVTYEQYF
NA TRBJ1-2 TRBV6-5 TRBD1 TGTGCCAGCAGTTACTTGGACAGGGGGCGTGGCTACACCTTC CASSYLDRGRGYTF
NA TRBJ2-1 TRBV18 NA TGTGCCAGCTCACCAGGATCCGGGAACAATGAGCAGTTCTTC CASSPGSGNNEQFF
NA TRBJ1-1 TRBV28 NA TGTGCCAGCATAGACAGCTTGAACACTGAAGCTTTCTTT CASIDSLNTEAFF
once TRBJ2-5 TRBV5-4 NA TGTGCCAGCAGCTTGGGACAGGAGGAGACCCAGTACTTC CASSLGQEETQYF
NA TRBJ2-1 TRBV5-4 NA TGTGCCAGCAGCCTCTTAGGGCAGGGTTCCGATGAGCAGTTCTTC CASSLLGQGSDEQFF
NA TRBJ1-3 TRBV7-6 NA TGTGCCAGCAGCTTAGCACAGTACTCTGGAAACACCATATATTTT CASSLAQYSGNTIYF
NA TRBJ1-4 TRBV7-2 TRBD1 TGTGCCAGCAGCACCGGACAGGGCGGTAATGAAAAACTGTTTTTT CASSTGQGGNEKLFF
NA TRBJ2-5 TRBV7-2 NA TGTGCCAGCAGCTCCCCGAGGGGCATCCAAGAGACCCAGTACTTC CASSSPRGIQETQYF
NA TRBJ1-5 TRBV7-2 TRBD1 TGTGCCAGCAGCCTCGGACAGGGATTCAATCAGCCCCAGCATTTT CASSLGQGFNQPQHF
NA TRBJ2-1 TRBV7-2 TRBD2 TGTGCCAGCAGTCAAACGGGGGGGGCCGTATACAATGAGCAGTTCTTC CASSQTGGAVYNEQFF
once TRBJ1-4 TRBV7-8 NA TGTGCCAGCAGCCGCTACGGAGCAACTAATGAAAAACTGTTTTTT CASSRYGATNEKLFF
NA TRBJ2-2 TRBV2 TRBD2 TGTGCCAGCAGTCCCCCGGTGATAGCGGGGGACACCGGGGAGCTGTTTTTT CASSPPVIAGDTGELFF
once TRBJ1-4 TRBV27 NA TGTGCCAGCAGTTTTCAGGGCGCTAATGAAAAACTGTTTTTT CASSFQGANEKLFF
NA TRBJ1-1 TRBV18 NA TGTGCCAGCTCACCACCGTCCAGGGACACTGAAGCTTTCTTT CASSPPSRDTEAFF
few TRBJ2-2 TRBV28 NA TGTGCCAGCAGTTTACGCAGAAACACCGGGGAGCTGTTTTTT CASSLRRNTGELFF
NA TRBJ2-1 TRBV29-1 TRBD2 TGCAGCGCCTTGCCTGGTCCCTCTAGCGGGCTATACAATGAGCAGTTCTTC CSALPGPSSGLYNEQFF
NA TRBJ1-2 TRBV28 NA TGTGCCAGCAGTTTTGGGCAGGGCAACTATGGCTACACCTTC CASSFGQGNYGYTF
NA TRBJ2-7 TRBV18 TRBD1 TGTGCCAGCTCCTCCGGGACAGGGAGTCGGAACTTC CASSSGTGSRNF
NA TRBJ2-3 TRBV4-3 TRBD2 TGCGCCAGCAGCCAAGGGCTAGCGGGAGTTTTTGTGGGCGGTACAGATACGCAGTATTTT CASSQGLAGVFVGGTDTQYF
NA TRBJ1-3 TRBV4-2 TRBD1 TGTGCCAGCAGCCGAGACAGGGACTCTGGAAACACCATATATTTT CASSRDRDSGNTIYF
NA TRBJ1-5 TRBV6-1 TRBD1 TGTGCCAGCGTGCAGGGGGTGGATCAGCCCCAGCATTTT CASVQGVDQPQHF
NA TRBJ2-5 TRBV13 NA TGTGCCAGCAGCTCGGACCAGGTTCAAGAGACCCAGTACTTC CASSSDQVQETQYF
NA TRBJ2-1 TRBV5-1 NA TGCGCCAGCAGCTTGGGGGTCGACAATGAGCAGTTCTTC CASSLGVDNEQFF
NA TRBJ2-5 TRBV20-1 NA TGCAGTGCTTCCTTCGGGGAGACCCAGTACTTC CSASFGETQYF
NA TRBJ2-7 TRBV5-1 TRBD2 TGCGCCAGCAGCTTTGGCCCTTCCAGCGGGAGGGTCTACGAGCAGTACTTC CASSFGPSSGRVYEQYF
few TRBJ2-3 TRBV11-1 TRBD1 TGTGCCAGCAGCTCCGGGCCGGACAGGGCTCGCACAGATACGCAGTATTTT CASSSGPDRARTDTQYF
NA TRBJ1-5 TRBV11-2 NA TGTGCCAGCAGCCCGGGGAGGGTCAATCAGCCCCAGCATTTT CASSPGRVNQPQHF
many TRBJ1-2 TRBV6-5 NA TGTGCCAGCAGTTCCACCGAGAACTATGGCTACACCTTC CASSSTENYGYTF
NA TRBJ2-2 TRBV4-3 NA TGCGCCAGCAGCCAAGATCTTTCCGGGGAGCTGTTTTTT CASSQDLSGELFF
NA TRBJ1-5 TRBV11-3 NA TGTGCCAGCAGCCCCCGCGGCGCCCGCCCGGGTCAGCCCCAGCATTTT CASSPRGARPGQPQHF
NA TRBJ2-1 TRBV18 TRBD1 TGTGCCAGCTCATCCGTTCCCGGGACAGGCTACAATGAGCAGTTCTTC CASSSVPGTGYNEQFF
NA TRBJ1-2 TRBV5-4 NA TGTGCCAGCAGCTTGGGTAGGGAAAGTGGCTACACCTTC CASSLGRESGYTF